A selection of T cell receptor beta chains follows, all from one sample in a study of shared clonotypes between healthy human individuals. The assay was immunoSEQ multiplex PCR, and TCRdb's table has in-frame clones only and misses some. The data contain roughly 220,000 clones, 50% to 80% of them singletons. Material: memory CD4+ T cells sorted from blood. All receptors derive from a man aged 25 to 40 in good health. Each CDR3 is given with its conserved first and last residue. Each record gives: clone size, V gene, D gene, J gene, CDR3 protein, CDR3 DNA. A D gene is named only where the DNA matches it firmly. Where a row states a size, it is once, few, many or the class of an expanded clone; other rows omit it.

-	TRBV6-1	TRBD2	TRBJ2-7	CASSEGDAGVYEQYF	TGTGCCAGCAGTGAAGGAGATGCGGGGGTCTACGAGCAGTACTTC
once	TRBV9	-	TRBJ2-3	CASSVTSEISTDTQYF	TGTGCCAGCAGCGTAACCAGCGAGATAAGCACAGATACGCAGTATTTT
-	TRBV5-1	-	TRBJ2-3	CASGGSTDTQYF	TGCGCCAGCGGGGGAAGCACAGATACGCAGTATTTT
once	TRBV7-9	TRBD1	TRBJ1-5	CASSSRDRENQPQHF	TGTGCCAGCAGCTCCCGGGACAGAGAAAATCAGCCCCAGCATTTT
-	TRBV2	-	TRBJ1-3	CASGSFSGNTIYF	TGTGCCAGTGGCTCCTTCTCTGGAAACACCATATATTTT
-	TRBV11-2	TRBD2	TRBJ2-1	CASSLDRGGRSQFF	TGTGCCAGCAGCTTAGATCGGGGCGGGAGGTCCCAGTTCTTC
-	TRBV7-2	TRBD1	TRBJ1-2	CASSSTGGPYGYTF	TGTGCCAGCAGCTCCACAGGGGGCCCGTATGGCTACACCTTC
-	TRBV5-1	-	TRBJ2-2	CASGRDSTTGELFF	TGCGCCAGTGGGCGAGACAGTACCACCGGGGAGCTGTTTTTT
-	TRBV9	-	TRBJ2-1	CASSVEGSRDYSLEQFF	TGTGCCAGCAGCGTAGAGGGCAGCCGGGATTATTCGTTAGAGCAGTTCTTC
-	TRBV7-8	TRBD1	TRBJ2-5	CASSPHRDRKETQYF	TGTGCCAGCAGCCCTCACCGGGACAGAAAAGAGACCCAGTACTTC
-	TRBV2	TRBD2	TRBJ2-2	CASSRSGIVNTGELFF	TGTGCCAGCAGTCGGAGCGGGATAGTGAACACCGGGGAGCTGTTTTTT
-	TRBV18	-	TRBJ1-1	CASSPSRLNTEAFF	TGTGCCAGCTCCCCTAGCAGATTAAACACTGAAGCTTTCTTT
many	TRBV6-6	-	TRBJ2-7	CASTQGRGPYEQYF	TGTGCCAGCACCCAGGGGCGGGGGCCCTACGAGCAGTACTTC
few	TRBV28	-	TRBJ2-5	CASSVGGARETQYF	TGTGCCAGCAGCGTGGGGGGAGCCAGGGAGACCCAGTACTTC
-	TRBV28	-	TRBJ1-1	CASADPGPFF	TGTGCCAGCGCGGATCCGGGACCTTTCTTT
-	TRBV5-8	-	TRBJ2-3	CASSLAGGLAGGDTQYF	TGTGCCAGCAGCTTGGCAGGGGGGCTAGCGGGCGGAGATACGCAGTATTTT
few	TRBV2	TRBD2	TRBJ2-5	CASWVSPSSGRAGETQYF	TGTGCCAGCTGGGTCTCACCTTCTAGCGGGAGGGCCGGAGAGACCCAGTACTTC
-	TRBV4-3	-	TRBJ1-1	CASSQWKNTEAFF	TGCGCCAGCAGCCAATGGAAGAACACTGAAGCTTTCTTT
-	TRBV11-2	-	TRBJ2-5	CASSGGQETQYF	TGTGCCAGCAGCGGGGGGCAGGAGACCCAGTACTTC
-	TRBV5-4	-	TRBJ2-5	CASSLVGVGTQYF	TGTGCCAGCAGCTTGGTTGGCGTTGGGACCCAGTACTTC
-	TRBV29-1	TRBD2	TRBJ2-3	CSGSGTSGQDTQYF	TGCAGCGGGTCCGGGACTAGCGGGCAAGATACGCAGTATTTT
few	TRBV7-9	TRBD1	TRBJ2-4	CASSFKIGWGQGDIQYF	TGTGCCAGCAGCTTTAAGATAGGATGGGGACAGGGGGACATTCAGTACTTC
few	TRBV5-5	-	TRBJ1-2	CASSLYQGQSYTF	TGTGCCAGCAGCTTGTACCAAGGACAGAGCTACACCTTC
-	TRBV28	TRBD1	TRBJ1-2	CAGGQNYGYTF	TGTGCCGGGGGACAGAACTATGGCTACACCTTC
-	TRBV11-2	-	TRBJ1-1	CASSPAGAKNTEAFF	TGTGCCAGCAGCCCGGCGGGGGCAAAGAACACTGAAGCTTTCTTT
few	TRBV2	-	TRBJ2-7	CASSEFSAAYEQYF	TGTGCCAGCAGTGAATTTAGCGCTGCCTACGAGCAGTACTTC
once	TRBV2	-	TRBJ2-7	CASSRAGPYEQYF	TGTGCCAGCAGTAGGGCAGGTCCCTACGAGCAGTACTTC
few	TRBV2	-	TRBJ2-5	CASSEARGPQETQYF	TGTGCCAGCAGTGAAGCGCGCGGGCCCCAAGAGACCCAGTACTTC
-	TRBV5-4	-	TRBJ1-1	CASSLARGRNSEAFF	TGTGCCAGCAGCCTAGCTCGGGGGCGAAACTCTGAAGCTTTCTTT
-	TRBV29-1	TRBD1	TRBJ1-5	CSVATGVRQPQHF	TGCAGCGTGGCGACAGGGGTGCGTCAGCCCCAGCATTTT
-	TRBV4-3	TRBD2	TRBJ2-5	CASSPGLAGGRSQETQYF	TGCGCCAGCAGCCCGGGACTAGCGGGAGGGAGGTCACAAGAGACCCAGTACTTC
few	TRBV19	-	TRBJ1-2	CASSSGVGYTF	TGTGCCAGTAGTAGTGGGGTCGGCTACACCTTC
-	TRBV7-8	-	TRBJ2-3	CASSSRIPGPLVADTQYF	TGTGCCAGCAGCTCCCGGATTCCGGGACCGTTGGTCGCAGATACGCAGTATTTT
-	TRBV27	-	TRBJ2-1	CASSLLGAAYNEQFF	TGTGCCAGCAGTTTATTGGGGGCGGCCTACAATGAGCAGTTCTTC
-	TRBV5-1	-	TRBJ2-3	CASSLGQVSDTQYF	TGCGCCAGCAGCTTGGGACAGGTTTCAGATACGCAGTATTTT
-	TRBV9	TRBD1	TRBJ2-7	CASSVSDRGGHEQYF	TGTGCCAGCAGCGTCAGTGACAGGGGCGGCCACGAGCAGTACTTC
few	TRBV9	-	TRBJ2-1	CASSPPGLSYNEQFF	TGTGCCAGCAGCCCCCCGGGCCTGTCCTACAATGAGCAGTTCTTC
-	TRBV5-6	TRBD2	TRBJ2-5	CASSPLALAGVETQYF	TGTGCCAGCAGCCCCTTGGCTTTAGCGGGGGTAGAGACCCAGTACTTC
few	TRBV2	-	TRBJ1-5	CASSGRDTGSNQPQHF	TGTGCCAGCAGTGGCCGGGACACGGGTAGCAATCAGCCCCAGCATTTT
many	TRBV28	-	TRBJ2-6	CASRHQSSGANVLTF	TGTGCCAGCCGACATCAAAGCTCTGGGGCCAACGTCCTGACTTTC
many	TRBV2	-	TRBJ1-1	CASSAIGVPEAFF	TGTGCCAGCAGTGCAATCGGAGTACCTGAAGCTTTCTTT
-	TRBV10-3	-	TRBJ2-5	CAISEVAQETQYF	TGTGCCATCAGTGAAGTGGCACAAGAGACCCAGTACTTC
-	TRBV12-2	-	TRBJ2-2	CASREGTSGNTGELFF	TGTGCAAGTCGCGAAGGGACTAGCGGAAACACCGGGGAGCTGTTTTTT
once	TRBV27	-	TRBJ2-1	CASRIRDLGPYNEQFF	TGTGCCAGCAGGATCCGGGACTTAGGCCCCTACAATGAGCAGTTCTTC
-	TRBV6-1	TRBD2	TRBJ2-2	CASSVAGDYPGELFF	TGTGCCAGCAGTGTGGCGGGAGATTACCCCGGGGAGCTGTTTTTT
-	TRBV7-3	TRBD2	TRBJ2-3	CASSLNAGGVADTQYF	TGTGCCAGCAGCTTAAATGCGGGAGGAGTCGCAGATACGCAGTATTTT
-	TRBV10-1	-	TRBJ2-3	CASSESSGTPVF	TGCGCCAGCAGTGAGTCCTCGGGGACACCTGTTTTT
-	TRBV5-1	TRBD2	TRBJ2-1	CASSYFISTGTSGTNEQFF	TGCGCCAGCAGCTATTTTATCAGTACCGGGACTAGCGGGACGAATGAGCAGTTCTTC
-	TRBV7-2	-	TRBJ2-5	CASSLDFRGKETQYF	TGTGCCAGCAGCTTAGACTTCCGGGGTAAAGAGACCCAGTACTTC